This TCR beta chain appears in the sequencing data of a study of blood T cell repertoires in COVID-19. Study information: COVID-19 samples from acute and convalescent phases originated in the United States, Italy and Spain. The analysed material was cDNA or gDNA that came from T cells, B-cell-depleted T cells, or PBMCs.

The CDR3 extends over 15 amino acids. J was trimmed by 7 bases and V by 4 bases; bases with no gene match: 8. CDR1 and CDR2 from the germline V gene are SGHAT and FQNNGV. As originally analysed: Amplification of reference gene primers provided the estimated nucleated cell counts. Clones were read by immunoSEQ multiplex PCR, and TCRdb kept only the in-frame ones, dropping some. Clone size and the V and J calls come from that table; the DNA yielded D and trimming. The table includes 300,000 to 350,000 clones, around four fifths detected once. The specimen was peripheral blood. The J gene is TRBJ2-1, the V gene TRBV11-2; 9 bases match TRBD1. The sequence was collected from a man aged 30 to 39 with active or convalescent COVID-19. CDR3 in amino acids: CASSSDRGSGNEQFF. CDR3 nucleotides: TGTGCCAGCAGCTCCGACAGGGGGAGTGGGAATGAGCAGTTCTTC.